A selection of T cell receptor beta chains follows, all from one sample in a study of cytomegalovirus exposure and HLA in healthy donors. The method was immunoSEQ multiplex PCR; TCRdb's version includes in-frame clones alone and lacks a portion of them. Its table records fewer than 150,000 clones. Sequencing was carried out using PBMCs. These receptors were obtained from a woman aged 55-69 years in good health and CMV-seronegative. The CDR3 runs from the conserved cysteine through the conserved F or W.

J gene	V gene	CDR3 protein
TRBJ1-1	TRBV2	CASASGGMNTEAFF
TRBJ2-7	TRBV6-5	CASSYFLAGGAYEQYF
TRBJ2-1	TRBV5-1	CASRDSVFDEQFF
TRBJ2-7	TRBV7-9	CASSPVVGQGAGEQYF
TRBJ1-1	TRBV7-2	CASSFGTGSLAFF
TRBJ2-7	TRBV28	CASRQGPYEQYF
TRBJ2-7	TRBV2	CASLLSPATGAEEQYF
TRBJ1-4	TRBV7-9	CASSRGVITTNEKLFF
TRBJ1-3	TRBV9	CASSVEPGQGIGNTIYF
TRBJ1-3	TRBV2	CASSPVSSSGNTIYF
TRBJ1-3	TRBV10-2	CASSGQGDTIYF
TRBJ1-5	TRBV5-1	CASSLGPGEPQHF
TRBJ1-1	TRBV27	CASPLKAVNTEAFF
TRBJ2-7	TRBV6-5	CASSSPAGGTPYEQYF
TRBJ2-7	TRBV5-1	CASRSREYGYEQYF
TRBJ2-5	TRBV7-8	CASSPRLAGGETQYF
TRBJ1-2	TRBV6-5	CASSPGTNYGYTF
TRBJ1-4	TRBV4-1	CASSQDGLGGELFF
TRBJ1-4	TRBV10-3	CATGLYRAANEKLFF
TRBJ1-1	TRBV5-5	CASSPLNTEAFF
TRBJ2-7	TRBV28	CASRERPRRGEQYF
TRBJ2-3	TRBV4-1	CASSQQGPVAGDTQYF
TRBJ1-4	TRBV18	CASSPLISSGGQGKLFF
TRBJ2-1	TRBV5-1	CASSLVGGGFDKEQFF
TRBJ2-5	TRBV6-5	CASSYSGQGAGTQYF
TRBJ2-7	TRBV10-2	CASSETGAYEQYF
TRBJ2-7	TRBV6-1	CASSVEVSYEQYF
TRBJ1-1	TRBV28	CASSRTGGNTEAFF
TRBJ2-7	TRBV9	CASSVGGTRGYEQYF
TRBJ2-2	TRBV4-1	CASSQNGAPGELFF
TRBJ2-1	TRBV14	CASSRGSYNEQFF
TRBJ2-6	TRBV19	CASSARGTGGSGANVLTF
TRBJ1-2	TRBV19	CASSRMPSDRGLYGYTF
TRBJ1-4	TRBV28	CASSLWGSRGEKLFF
TRBJ2-1	TRBV5-1	CASSSTGSSYNEQFF
TRBJ1-5	TRBV2	CASTRDREAQPQHF
TRBJ1-5	TRBV19	CASRGGGDQPQHF
TRBJ2-2	TRBV5-6	CASSSTSGRASNTGELFF
TRBJ2-3	TRBV7-3	CASSGGSEDTQYF
TRBJ2-7	TRBV11-2	CASSSQIRGSEQYF
TRBJ2-5	TRBV12-5	CASGKRGQGPRETQYF
TRBJ1-2	TRBV10-3	CAIRPGQGATGYTF
TRBJ1-6	TRBV10-3	CAISESAGGSYNSPLHF
TRBJ2-1	TRBV6-4	CASSDGQGSGNEQFF
TRBJ2-1	TRBV29-1	CSSTVGTGGLNEQFF
TRBJ2-1	TRBV5-1	CASLSTGTSREGEQFF
TRBJ2-1	TRBV7-2	CASSRRQVTNEQFF